The next 24 T cell receptor beta chains were all read from a single sample in a study of beta chain features in type 1 diabetes. Reverse transcribing all isolated RNA meant expressed TCRB transcripts were sequenced. Repertoires were generated with immunoSEQ multiplex PCR, while TCRdb's copy carries only in-frame clones and drops some. In the table there are fewer than 650,000 clones, around 15% of which are singletons. The sequencing sample was made of naive CD4+ T cells from blood. These receptors all stem from a man aged 18 to 30 in good health.

The chain is built from TRBV7-9 and TRBJ2-3; D unclear. The germline V and J ends were trimmed by 7 bases and 6 bases, with 14 bases remaining between them. The CDR3 extends over 13 amino acids. Per germline, CDR1 SEHNR and CDR2 FQNEAQ (reference sequence). The CDR3 DNA follows: TGTGCCAGCACCCTCAAGTGGCTCGATACGCAGTATTTT. Translating it yields CASTLKWLDTQYF.

This clone occurred a few times. The chain carries TRBV7-6 and TRBJ2-7; D gene unclear. Looked up from germline, CDR1 is SGHVS and CDR2 is FNYEAQ. V lost 0 bases and J lost 7, with 13 bases in between. CDR3 length: 14 amino acids. The CDR3, as DNA: TGTGCCAGCAGCTTAGCGGATCGTCCGGTGGAGCAGTACTTC. This translates into CASSLADRPVEQYF.

The rearrangement joins TRBV30 to TRBJ1-1; D unresolved. CDR1 and CDR2 from the germline V gene are GTSNPN and SVGIG (reference sequence). This CDR3 region has 13 residues. V was shortened by 1 base and J by 1 base, with 7 bases between the two germline ends. CDR3 bases: TGTGCCTGGAGTGCAGCACCGAACACTGAAGCTTTCTTT. Translated: CAWSAAPNTEAFF.

This clone turned up a few times. Within the sample, other DNA sequences also encode this same CDR3. The rearrangement uses TRBV7-9 and TRBJ1-1; 7 bases align to TRBD1. With 6 bases clipped from V and 2 bases from J, the junction kept 3 bases outside the gene matches. Germline CDR1 and CDR2: SEHNR and FQNEAQ (reference sequence). The CDR3 has 13 amino acids. Written as DNA, the CDR3 is TGTGCCAGCAGTCGACAGGGAAACACTGAAGCTTTCTTT. It translates to CASSRQGNTEAFF.

The chain combines TRBV7-8 with TRBJ2-7; D may be TRBD1 (7 bases). The CDR3 length is 16 residues. Germline V gene data show CDR1 as SGHVS and CDR2 as FQNEAQ. The ends were cut back, 0 bases at V and 0 bases at J, with 12 bases in the middle. The CDR3 region is CASSLARQGGSYEQYF. In DNA, the CDR3 is TGTGCCAGCAGCTTAGCTAGACAGGGAGGCTCCTACGAGCAGTACTTC.

This clone was detected a few times. The chain carries TRBV6-6 and TRBJ2-2; 8 positions match TRBD1. Germline CDR1 reads MNHNY; CDR2 reads SVGAGI (reference sequence). The CDR3 totals 15 residues. V was pared by 0 bases and J by 5 bases, with 2 bases of the junction left unmatched. The CDR3 coding sequence is TGTGCCAGCAGTTACTCACAGGGGGGAACCGGGGAGCTGTTTTTT. Translating gives CASSYSQGGTGELFF.

The genes are TRBV5-1 and TRBJ1-1; D is uncertain. The CDR3 spans 16 residues. V lost 0 bases and J lost 2, with 14 bases in between. Germline loops: CDR1 SGHRS, CDR2 YFSETQ. CDR3 residues: CASSLGTRWENTEAFF. The CDR3 DNA reads as TGCGCCAGCAGCTTGGGGACCCGGTGGGAAAACACTGAAGCTTTCTTT.

This clone was found a few times. The chain is built from TRBV6-5 and TRBJ2-5; no definite D call. Germline V CDR1 and CDR2: MNHEY, SVGAGI. This CDR3 spans 14 amino acids. The V end lost 2 bases, the J end lost 3 bases, and 10 bases lay between the germline ends. The CDR3 coding sequence is TGTGCCAGCAGTTACGCACTGATGGAAGAGACCCAGTACTTC. Its protein product is CASSYALMEETQYF.

This clone has only a few counts. The chain combines TRBV29-1 with TRBJ2-7; tentative D call: TRBD2 (6 bases). The CDR3 covers 13 residues. Trimming took 4 bases from V and 0 from J, leaving 10 bases between them. CDR1 is SQVTM and CDR2 is ANQGSEA in the germline V gene. CDR3 sequence reads: CSVGGEVSYEQYF. The CDR3 bases are TGCAGCGTTGGAGGGGAGGTCTCCTACGAGCAGTACTTC.

The J gene is TRBJ1-1, the V gene TRBV10-3, with TRBD1 matching 8 bases. This CDR3 is built from 15 residues. J gave up 1 base and V 5 bases, and 6 bases lay outside the gene matches. Germline loops: CDR1 ENHRY, CDR2 SYGVKD. CDR3: CAISPTGAENTEAFF. Here the CDR3 DNA reads TGTGCCATCAGTCCGACAGGGGCGGAGAACACTGAAGCTTTCTTT.

The rearrangement links TRBV5-6 to TRBJ2-2; D is ambiguous. Per germline, CDR1 SGHDT and CDR2 YYEEEE. V was shortened by 2 bases and J by 6 bases, with 14 bases between the two germline ends. The CDR3 has 15 residues. In DNA, the CDR3 is TGTGCCAGCAGCTTCCCCTACGGGTCGGCCGGGGAGCTGTTTTTT. Its protein is CASSFPYGSAGELFF.

The V and J genes are TRBV7-2 and TRBJ2-1; 7 bases fit TRBD2. CDR3 length: 16 residues. Germline values: CDR1 SGHTA, CDR2 FQGNSA. Trimming took 4 bases from V and 2 from J; bases not matched to a gene: 8. CDR3 DNA sequence: TGTGCCAGCAGCTCCCTCGGGACTACCACCTACAATGAGCAGTTCTTC. As protein: CASSSLGTTTYNEQFF.

The chain couples TRBV4-3 to TRBJ2-6; D is uncertain. V dropped 0 bases and J dropped 10 bases, with 13 bases sitting between them. CDR1 is LGHNA, CDR2 YSLEER, per germline. This CDR3 has 15 residues. In nucleotides, the CDR3 is TGCGCCAGCAGCCAAGACAAGCTGGGATCAAACGTCCTGACTTTC. Protein product: CASSQDKLGSNVLTF.

The rearrangement joins TRBV28 to TRBJ2-7, with D possibly TRBD1 on 6 matching bases. The CDR3 is 15 amino acids. V was clipped by 7 bases and J by 3 bases, with 19 bases between them. Germline V gives CDR1 MDHEN, CDR2 SYDVKM. CDR3 loop: CASTSQRVRGYEQYF. DNA for the CDR3: TGTGCCAGCACCTCTCAACGGGTCAGGGGCTACGAGCAGTACTTC. Full variable domain (rest looked up from reference TRBV28 and TRBJ2-7): DVKVTQSSRYLVKRTGEKVFLECVQDMDHENMFWYRQDPGLGLRLIYFSYDVKMKEKGDIPEGYSVSREKKERFSLILESASTNQTSMYLCASTSQRVRGYEQYFGPGTRLTVT.

The chain joins TRBV7-9 to TRBJ2-3; D perhaps matches TRBD2 (5 bases). This CDR3 comprises 13 residues. The V gene's germline CDR1 is SEHNR and CDR2 FQNEAQ (reference sequence). CDR3 in amino acids: CASRGSSTDTQYF. CDR3 sequence (DNA): TGTGCTTCCCGGGGTTCTAGCACAGATACGCAGTATTTT. Together with reference TRBV7-9 and TRBJ2-3, the CDR3 gives the full variable domain: DTGVSQNPRHKITKRGQNVTFRCDPISEHNRLYWYRQTLGQGPEFLTYFQNEAQLEKSRLLSDRFSAERPKGSFSTLEIQRTEQGDSAMYLCASRGSSTDTQYFGPGTRLTVL.

The gene calls are TRBV28 and TRBJ1-5, with D possibly matching TRBD1 (6 bases). Germline assignment: CDR1 MDHEN and CDR2 SYDVKM. Trimming shortened V by 6 bases and J by 0 bases, and 12 bases separated the two germline ends. This CDR3 has 15 residues. CDR3 in amino acids: CASSKTGNSNQPQHF. The CDR3 coding sequence is TGTGCCAGCAGCAAAACAGGGAATAGCAATCAGCCCCAGCATTTT.

CDR3 sequence: CASSSERGGSYNEQFF. DNA of the CDR3: TGTGCCAGCAGCTCCGAGCGGGGTGGCTCATACAATGAGCAGTTCTTC. V gene TRBV7-2 combines with J gene TRBJ2-1, with TRBD2 identical over 7 bases. The V and J ends lost 4 bases and 4 bases, in that order; junction bases with no gene match: 10. Germline V lookup: CDR1 SGHTA, CDR2 FQGNSA. This CDR3 has 16 residues.

V usage is TRBV25-1 and J usage is TRBJ2-3; possibly TRBD1 for D (6 bases). Trimming took off 10 bases at V and 0 bases at J, with 17 bases between the two ends. The length of the CDR3 is 15 residues. Germline V gives CDR1 MGHDK, CDR2 SYGVNS. CDR3 region: CATSTTGASTDTQYF. The DNA of the CDR3 is TGTGCCACTTCAACGACAGGAGCGAGCACAGATACGCAGTATTTT. The entire variable domain, with the rest obtained from reference TRBV25-1 and TRBJ2-3, is as follows: EADIYQTPRYLVIGTGKKITLECSQTMGHDKMYWYQQDPGMELHLIHYSYGVNSTEKGDLSSESTVSRIRTEHFPLTLESARPSHTSQYLCATSTTGASTDTQYFGPGTRLTVL.

The chain uses TRBV7-2 and TRBJ2-7; 9 bases are a match to TRBD1. The CDR3 spans 16 residues. Trimming at V came to 2 bases and at J to 6 bases, leaving 11 bases not matched to a gene. The germline V gene has CDR1 SGHTA and CDR2 FQGNSA. CDR3 loop: CASSLSGTGKGGEQYF. In DNA form, the CDR3 reads TGTGCCAGCAGCTTATCGGGGACAGGGAAGGGCGGCGAGCAGTACTTC.

There are a few counts of this clone. The chain carries TRBV7-9 and TRBJ2-1, with D uncertain. This CDR3 has 13 residues. V lost 3 bases, J lost 7 bases, and 10 bases lay in between. The germline V gene encodes CDR1 SEHNR and CDR2 FQNEAQ (reference sequence). The CDR3 loop reads CASSFVPTNEQFF. CDR3 DNA sequence: TGTGCCAGCAGCTTCGTCCCCACGAATGAGCAGTTCTTC. The whole variable domain, remainder taken from reference TRBV7-9 and TRBJ2-1, is DTGVSQNPRHKITKRGQNVTFRCDPISEHNRLYWYRQTLGQGPEFLTYFQNEAQLEKSRLLSDRFSAERPKGSFSTLEIQRTEQGDSAMYLCASSFVPTNEQFFGPGTRLTVL.

This sequence joins TRBV11-3 and TRBJ2-4, with 8 bases fitting TRBD1. The CDR3 loop spans 14 amino acids. Per the germline V gene, CDR1 is SGHNT and CDR2 is YENEEA. The J segment lost 7 bases and the V segment lost 4 bases, leaving 6 bases of the junction unmatched. This CDR3 reads CASSSDQGANIQYF. CDR3 nucleotide sequence: TGTGCCAGCAGCTCAGACCAGGGGGCGAACATTCAGTACTTC.

Concerning this clone: One end of the junction does not line up with germline, which may come from a read error. The gene calls are TRBV4-3 and TRBJ1-4, with a tentative D call TRBD1 (5 bases). In germline, CDR1 is LGHNA, CDR2 YSLEER. CDR3 length: 16 amino acids. This CDR3 is CASSHGMAGTKEKLFF. The CDR3 DNA sequence: TGCGCCAGCAGCCACGGAATGGCAGGGACTAAAGAAAAACTGTTTTTT.

This clone turned up a few times. The chain couples TRBV11-3 to TRBJ2-2; D gene ambiguous. The length of the CDR3 is 12 residues. Germline V gene sequence: CDR1 SGHNT, CDR2 YENEEA. V was cut by 0 bases and J by 8 bases, with 4 bases left in between. CDR3 amino acids: CASSLDLGELFF. The DNA of the CDR3 is TGTGCCAGCAGCTTAGATCTGGGGGAGCTGTTTTTT.

This clone was recorded a few times. V usage is TRBV10-3 and J usage is TRBJ2-3; TRBD2 agrees at 11 bases. The CDR3 totals 15 residues. V gave up 8 bases and J gave up 0 bases; unmatched junction bases: 4. Germline V gene sequence: CDR1 ENHRY, CDR2 SYGVKD. The CDR3 here is CAIRTSGGSTDTQYF. As DNA, the CDR3 is TGTGCCATCCGTACTAGCGGGGGTAGCACAGATACGCAGTATTTT.